This TCR beta chain comes out of a study of Ad26.COV2.S vaccination and SARS-CoV-2 variants. The CDR3 loop spans 13 amino acids. V dropped 7 bases and J dropped 0 bases, with 13 bases sitting between them. Germline loops: CDR1 GTSNPN, CDR2 SVGIG (reference sequence). Comments on this clone: No antigen is known for it.

Study-level results: Total T cell responses may have been underestimated by the TCR breadth and depth analyses.

TCRdb's table, derived via immunoSEQ multiplex PCR, lists solely in-frame clones and lacks some. The sample records 300,000 to 400,000 clones, roughly 86% being singletons. Specified treatment: around 19 received Ad26.COV2.S at low or high dose, single or two shots; about 5 received placebo; per-sample allocation not given. At day 63 after the first vaccine or placebo injection, samples were drawn. Ad26.COV2.S expressed prefusion-stabilized spike from the original Wuhan strain. The sample here was peripheral blood, taken in a trial of Ad26.COV2.S vaccine versus placebo. The chain combines TRBV30 with TRBJ2-7; D is uncertain. The receptor comes from a person aged 18 to 59 who received the Ad26.COV2.S COVID-19 vaccine or a placebo. Here the CDR3 reads CAFLAYSSYEQYF. CDR3 sequence (DNA): TGTGCCTTCTTAGCTTATTCCTCCTACGAGCAGTACTTC.